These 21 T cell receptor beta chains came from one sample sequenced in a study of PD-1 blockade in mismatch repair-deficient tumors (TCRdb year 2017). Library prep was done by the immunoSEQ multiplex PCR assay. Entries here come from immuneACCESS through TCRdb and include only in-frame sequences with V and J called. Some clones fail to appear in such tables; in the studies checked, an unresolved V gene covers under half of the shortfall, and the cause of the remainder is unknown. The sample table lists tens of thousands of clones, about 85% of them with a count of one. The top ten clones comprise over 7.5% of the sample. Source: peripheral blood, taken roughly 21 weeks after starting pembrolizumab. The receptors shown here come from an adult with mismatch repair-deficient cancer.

DNA of the CDR3: TGCGCCAGCAGCTTGTATCAGGGAACAGACAATGAGCAGTTCTTC. It yields the protein CASSLYQGTDNEQFF. The chain joins TRBV5-1 to TRBJ2-1; possible D gene TRBD1, 5 bases. CDR3 length: 15 residues. V lost 1 base and J 5 bases, leaving 13 bases between the germline ends. Germline-derived CDR1 and CDR2 are SGHRS and YFSETQ. The whole variable domain, filled in from reference TRBV5-1 and TRBJ2-1, reads KAGVTQTPRYLIKTRGQQVTLSCSPISGHRSVSWYQQTPGQGLQFLFEYFSETQRNKGNFPGRFSGRQFSNSRSEMNVSTLELGDSALYLCASSLYQGTDNEQFFGPGTRLTVL.

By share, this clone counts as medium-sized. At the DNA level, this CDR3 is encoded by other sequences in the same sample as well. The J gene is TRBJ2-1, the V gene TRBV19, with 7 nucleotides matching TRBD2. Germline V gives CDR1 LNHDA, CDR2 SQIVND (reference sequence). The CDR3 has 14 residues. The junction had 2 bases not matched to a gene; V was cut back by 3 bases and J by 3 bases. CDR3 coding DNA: TGTGCCAGTAGTATTGGCGGGAGCTACAATGAGCAGTTCTTC. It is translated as CASSIGGSYNEQFF.

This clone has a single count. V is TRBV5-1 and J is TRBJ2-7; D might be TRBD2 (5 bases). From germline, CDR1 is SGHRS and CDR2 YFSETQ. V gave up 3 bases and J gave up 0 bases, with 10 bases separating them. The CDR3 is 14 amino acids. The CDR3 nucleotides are TGCGCCAGCAGCTACTCCGGGGACTCCTACGAGCAGTACTTC. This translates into CASSYSGDSYEQYF. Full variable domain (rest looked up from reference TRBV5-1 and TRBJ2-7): KAGVTQTPRYLIKTRGQQVTLSCSPISGHRSVSWYQQTPGQGLQFLFEYFSETQRNKGNFPGRFSGRQFSNSRSEMNVSTLELGDSALYLCASSYSGDSYEQYFGPGTRLTVT.

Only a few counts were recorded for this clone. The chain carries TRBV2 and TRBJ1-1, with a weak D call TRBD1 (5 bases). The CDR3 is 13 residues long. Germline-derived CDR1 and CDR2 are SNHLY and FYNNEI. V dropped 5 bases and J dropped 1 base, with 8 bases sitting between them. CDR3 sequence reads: CASSFDRNTEAFF. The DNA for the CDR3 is TGTGCCAGCAGTTTCGACAGGAACACTGAAGCTTTCTTT.

The CDR3 region has the DNA TGTGCCAGCAGCCCCCGAGGGGCGGGTTCGATGACAGATACGCAGTATTTT. Protein: CASSPRGAGSMTDTQYF. The chain uses TRBV5-4 and TRBJ2-3; D may correspond to TRBD1 or TRBD2 (5 bases each). Germline CDR1 is SGHNT and CDR2 is YYREEE (reference sequence). The CDR3 runs 17 residues. V lost 4 bases, J lost 3 bases, and 21 bases lay in between.

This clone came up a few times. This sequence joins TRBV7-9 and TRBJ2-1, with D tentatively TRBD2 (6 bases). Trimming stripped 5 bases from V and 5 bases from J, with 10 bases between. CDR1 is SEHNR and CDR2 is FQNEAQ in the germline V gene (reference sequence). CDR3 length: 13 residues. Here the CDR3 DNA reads TGTGCCAGCAGCCTACTAGCCCACAATGAGCAGTTCTTC. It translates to CASSLLAHNEQFF.

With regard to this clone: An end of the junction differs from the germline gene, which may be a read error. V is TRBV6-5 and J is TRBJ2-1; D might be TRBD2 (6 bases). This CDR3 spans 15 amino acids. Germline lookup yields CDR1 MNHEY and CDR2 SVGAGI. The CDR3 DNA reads TGTGCCAGCAATTACCTTCTCGGGGGTTCCAATGAGCAGTTCTTC. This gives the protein CASNYLLGGSNEQFF.

This CDR3 is CASRTGSVNTEAFF. The CDR3 nucleotides read TGTGCCAGCCGGACAGGGTCGGTGAACACTGAAGCTTTCTTT. The chain has TRBV7-9 and TRBJ1-1; 8 bases are shared with TRBD1. After removal of 8 bases from V and 0 bases from J, the junction contained 5 bases not matched to a gene. Germline CDR1 is SEHNR and CDR2 is FQNEAQ (reference sequence). CDR3 size: 14 residues. Using reference TRBV7-9 and TRBJ1-1 for the parts outside the CDR3, the full variable domain is DTGVSQNPRHKITKRGQNVTFRCDPISEHNRLYWYRQTLGQGPEFLTYFQNEAQLEKSRLLSDRFSAERPKGSFSTLEIQRTEQGDSAMYLCASRTGSVNTEAFFGQGTRLTVV.

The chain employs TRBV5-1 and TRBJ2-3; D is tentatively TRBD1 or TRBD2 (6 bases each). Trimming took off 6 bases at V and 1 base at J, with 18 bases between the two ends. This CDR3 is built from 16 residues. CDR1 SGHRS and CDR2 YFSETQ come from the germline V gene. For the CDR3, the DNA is TGCGCCAGCACCCTCAATATGGGGGGCGGCACAGATACGCAGTATTTT. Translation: CASTLNMGGGTDTQYF.

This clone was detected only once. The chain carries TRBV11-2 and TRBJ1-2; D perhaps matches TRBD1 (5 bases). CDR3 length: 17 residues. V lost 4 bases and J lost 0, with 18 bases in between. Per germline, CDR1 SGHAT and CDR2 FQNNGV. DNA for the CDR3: TGTGCCAGCAGCTCCCGGGGAAGTCGGGGGGCTAACTATGGCTACACCTTC. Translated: CASSSRGSRGANYGYTF.

The CDR3 nucleotides are TGTGCCAGCAGCGTAGACGTCGGAAGCTCCTACAATGAGCAGTTCTTC. Translation gives CASSVDVGSSYNEQFF. The chain combines TRBV9 with TRBJ2-1; D gene uncertain. Between the trimmed V and J ends, which lost 0 bases and 0 bases, there was a span of 10 bases. The germline CDR1 and CDR2 sequences are SGDLS and YYNGEE. The CDR3 length is 16 residues.

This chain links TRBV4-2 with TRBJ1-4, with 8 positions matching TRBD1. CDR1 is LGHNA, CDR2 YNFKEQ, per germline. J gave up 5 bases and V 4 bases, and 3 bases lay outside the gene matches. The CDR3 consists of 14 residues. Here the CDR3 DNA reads TGTGCCAGCAGCCCGGGACAGGACAATGAAAAACTGTTTTTT. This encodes CASSPGQDNEKLFF.

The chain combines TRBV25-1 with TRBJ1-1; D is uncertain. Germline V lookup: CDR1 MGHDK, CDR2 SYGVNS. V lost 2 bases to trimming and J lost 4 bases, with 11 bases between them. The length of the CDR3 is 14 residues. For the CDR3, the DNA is TGTGCCAGCAGTGAAGTTACCGGGAGCACTGAAGCTTTCTTT. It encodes CASSEVTGSTEAFF.

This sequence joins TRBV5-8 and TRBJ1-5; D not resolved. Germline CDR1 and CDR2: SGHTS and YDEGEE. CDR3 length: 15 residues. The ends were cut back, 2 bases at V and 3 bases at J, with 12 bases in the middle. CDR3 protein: CASSFHRTLNQPQHF. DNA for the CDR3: TGTGCCAGCAGCTTTCACCGTACGCTCAATCAGCCCCAGCATTTT.

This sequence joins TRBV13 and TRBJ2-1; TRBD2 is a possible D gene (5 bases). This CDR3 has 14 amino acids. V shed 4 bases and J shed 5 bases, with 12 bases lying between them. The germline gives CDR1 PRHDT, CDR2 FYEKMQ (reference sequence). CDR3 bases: TGTGCCAGCAGCTCTGGGAGAGCTGACAATGAGCAGTTCTTC. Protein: CASSSGRADNEQFF.

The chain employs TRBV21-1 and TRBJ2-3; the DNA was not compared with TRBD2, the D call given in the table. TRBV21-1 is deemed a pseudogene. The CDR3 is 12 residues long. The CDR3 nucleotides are TGTGCCAGCAGCTACTCCGAGGGCGGGCAGTATTTT. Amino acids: CASSYSEGGQYF.

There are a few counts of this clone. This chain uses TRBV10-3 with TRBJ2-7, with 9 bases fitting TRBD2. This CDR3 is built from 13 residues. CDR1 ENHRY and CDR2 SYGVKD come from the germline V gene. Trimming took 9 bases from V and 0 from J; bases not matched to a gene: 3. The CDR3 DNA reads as TGTGCCATTGGGACTAGCAGCTCCTACGAGCAGTACTTC. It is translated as CAIGTSSSYEQYF.

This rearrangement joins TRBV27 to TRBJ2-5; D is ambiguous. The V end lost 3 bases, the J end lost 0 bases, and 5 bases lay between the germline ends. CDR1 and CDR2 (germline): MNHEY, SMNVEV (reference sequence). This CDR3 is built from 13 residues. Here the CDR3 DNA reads TGTGCCAGCAGTTTGTACAACCAAGAGACCCAGTACTTC. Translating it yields CASSLYNQETQYF.

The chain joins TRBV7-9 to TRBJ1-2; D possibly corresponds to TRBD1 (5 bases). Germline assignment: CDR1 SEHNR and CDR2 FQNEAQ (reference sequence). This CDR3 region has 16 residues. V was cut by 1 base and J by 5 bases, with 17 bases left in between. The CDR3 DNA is TGTGCCAGCAGCTTAGTTGCCAGCTCACGGGGGTATGGCTACACCTTC. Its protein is CASSLVASSRGYGYTF.

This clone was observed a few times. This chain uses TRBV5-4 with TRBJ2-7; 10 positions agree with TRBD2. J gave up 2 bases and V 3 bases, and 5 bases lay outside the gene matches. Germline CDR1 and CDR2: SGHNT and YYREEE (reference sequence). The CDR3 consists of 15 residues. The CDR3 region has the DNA TGTGCCAGCAGCTCCAGCGGGAGGGCCGCCTACGAGCAGTACTTC. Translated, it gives CASSSSGRAAYEQYF.

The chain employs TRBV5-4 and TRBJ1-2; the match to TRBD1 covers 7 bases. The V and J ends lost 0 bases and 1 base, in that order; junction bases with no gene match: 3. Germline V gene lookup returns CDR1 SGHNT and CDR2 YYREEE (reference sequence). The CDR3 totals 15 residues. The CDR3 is CASSLGDSRNYGYTF. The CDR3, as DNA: TGTGCCAGCAGCTTGGGGGACAGTCGTAACTATGGCTACACCTTC.